Detailed here is one T cell receptor beta chain. This specimen belongs to a study of cytomegalovirus exposure and HLA in healthy donors. At the level of the study: A later analysis reported the 120 or so validation repertoires used the same platform as the roughly 700 first-cohort repertoires.

The method was immunoSEQ multiplex PCR; TCRdb's version includes in-frame clones alone and lacks a portion of them. The sample has 100,000 to 150,000 clones; about 96% are singletons. The CDR3 is 13 residues long. Trimming pared 4 bases from V and 3 bases from J, leaving 13 bases between. The germline CDR1 and CDR2 sequences are GTSNPN and SVGIG (reference sequence). The gene calls are TRBV30 and TRBJ2-7; D may be TRBD1 (6 bases). Source material: PBMCs. The TCR was taken from a man between 18 and 29 years old in good health and CMV-seronegative. CDR3 DNA: TGTGCCTGGACTGAAAGCAGGGGCTACGAGCAGTACTTC. It codes for CAWTESRGYEQYF.